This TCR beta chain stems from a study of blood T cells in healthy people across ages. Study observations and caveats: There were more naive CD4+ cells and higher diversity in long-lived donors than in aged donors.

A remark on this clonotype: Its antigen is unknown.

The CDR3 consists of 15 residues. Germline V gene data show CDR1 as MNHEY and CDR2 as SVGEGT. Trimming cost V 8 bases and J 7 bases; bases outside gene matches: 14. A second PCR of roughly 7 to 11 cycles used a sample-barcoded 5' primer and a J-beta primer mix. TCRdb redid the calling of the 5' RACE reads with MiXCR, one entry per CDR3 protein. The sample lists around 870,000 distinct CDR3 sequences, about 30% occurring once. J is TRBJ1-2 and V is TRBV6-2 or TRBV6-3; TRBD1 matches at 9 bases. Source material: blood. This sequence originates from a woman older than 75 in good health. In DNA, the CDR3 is TGTGCCAGCGCCATACCGGGACAGGGCCCGGCTGGCTACACCTTC. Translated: CASAIPGQGPAGYTF.